This T cell receptor (beta chain) is drawn from a study of blood T cell repertoires in COVID-19. Study summary: Sites across the United States, Italy and Spain contributed samples from acute and convalescent COVID-19. The cDNA or gDNA used as material had been derived from T cells, B-cell-depleted T cells, or PBMCs.

The CDR3 has 17 amino acids. V lost 2 bases and J lost 2, with 16 bases in between. Germline assignment: CDR1 MNHEY and CDR2 SVGEGT. As originally analysed: Amplification of reference gene primers provided the estimated nucleated cell counts. The method was immunoSEQ multiplex PCR; TCRdb's version includes in-frame clones alone and lacks a portion of them. V and J calls and clone size are copied from that table; D and trimming were computed from the DNA. The sample lists some 68,000 clones; roughly four fifths were seen once. The receptor was derived from a man in his 70s with acute or convalescent COVID-19. The chain employs TRBV6-2 or TRBV6-3 and TRBJ2-1; a weak D match, TRBD1 (6 bases). Source material: peripheral blood. CDR3 protein: CASSYEGHYPTYNEQFF. The CDR3 nucleotides read TGTGCCAGCAGTTACGAGGGACACTACCCGACCTACAATGAGCAGTTCTTC.